A single sample is the source of the 22 T cell receptor beta chains below, sequenced in a study of blood T cell repertoires in COVID-19. Only in-frame clones appear in the TCRdb table, and some are missing; sequencing was by immunoSEQ multiplex PCR. The sample consists of about 66,000 clones, about nine tenths of them appearing once. The material sequenced was peripheral blood. All receptors come from a man aged 60 to 75 with acute or convalescent COVID-19.

The J gene is TRBJ2-2, the V gene TRBV27; perhaps TRBD2 as D (5 bases). The CDR3 has 14 residues. Germline values: CDR1 MNHEY, CDR2 SMNVEV (reference sequence). V was shortened by 6 bases and J by 4 bases, with 12 bases between the two germline ends. The CDR3 loop is CASSLFEGTGELFF. CDR3 DNA: TGTGCCAGCAGCCTATTCGAGGGCACCGGGGAGCTGTTTTTT.

The chain carries TRBV24-1 and TRBJ2-3, with TRBD1 as a possible D gene (5 bases). The CDR3 runs 13 residues. V lost 9 bases and J 6 bases, leaving 15 bases between the germline ends. The germline CDR1 and CDR2 sequences are KGHDR and SFDVKD. CDR3 sequence (DNA): TGTGCCACCGGAGACAGTAAGTCGGATACGCAGTATTTT. It encodes CATGDSKSDTQYF.

The rearrangement joins TRBV11-1 to TRBJ1-1; D is undetermined. Trimming cost V 5 bases and J 6 bases, with 10 bases left between them. Germline V gives CDR1 SGHAT, CDR2 FQDESV (reference sequence). This CDR3 region has 12 residues. CDR3 DNA: TGTGCCAGCAGCCCTTTTTCGGCTGAAGCTTTCTTT. It codes for CASSPFSAEAFF.

The rearrangement uses TRBV15 and TRBJ2-7, with D maybe TRBD1 (5 bases). Trimming pared 0 bases from V and 0 bases from J, leaving 12 bases between. The CDR3 length is 16 residues. Per the germline V gene, CDR1 is LNHNV and CDR2 is YYDKDF (reference sequence). The CDR3 region has the DNA TGTGCCACCAGCAGAGACAGGGTCCCCAGCTCCTACGAGCAGTACTTC. Protein: CATSRDRVPSSYEQYF.

This clone was counted only a few times. This rearrangement joins TRBV6-9 to TRBJ2-7, with a weak D call TRBD1 (6 bases). Germline lookup yields CDR1 MNHGY and CDR2 SVAAGI. Trimming cost V 2 bases and J 0 bases, with 8 bases left between them. CDR3 size: 14 residues. Here the CDR3 DNA reads TGTGCCAGCAGTTATACAGGGTTCTCCTACGAGCAGTACTTC. Protein sequence: CASSYTGFSYEQYF.

The chain employs TRBV5-4 and TRBJ2-3; perhaps TRBD2 as D (6 bases). The V gene's germline CDR1 is SGHNT and CDR2 YYREEE (reference sequence). The CDR3 consists of 17 residues. V dropped 0 bases and J dropped 6 bases, with 20 bases sitting between them. The CDR3 DNA sequence: TGTGCCAGCAGCTTGGCCCGGCCAGCGGTGGGGAGGGATACGCAGTATTTT. It is translated as CASSLARPAVGRDTQYF. Supplemented by reference TRBV5-4 and TRBJ2-3, the full variable domain reads ETGVTQSPTHLIKTRGQQVTLRCSSQSGHNTVSWYQQALGQGPQFIFQYYREEENGRGNFPPRFSGLQFPNYSSELNVNALELDDSALYLCASSLARPAVGRDTQYFGPGTRLTVL.

The chain has TRBV5-4 and TRBJ1-4, with 7 bases that match TRBD1. V lost 5 bases, J lost 6 bases, and 4 bases stayed unmatched. The CDR3 spans 13 residues. CDR1 and CDR2 (germline): SGHNT, YYREEE (reference sequence). The DNA for the CDR3 is TGTGCCAGCAGTCCCGGACAGGATGAAAAACTGTTTTTT. Its translation: CASSPGQDEKLFF.

The chain joins TRBV7-9 to TRBJ2-5; no reliable D call. Trimming pared 5 bases from V and 5 bases from J, leaving 9 bases between. This CDR3 contains 12 residues. Germline loops: CDR1 SEHNR, CDR2 FQNEAQ (reference sequence). The CDR3: CASSQSPETQYF. The CDR3 DNA sequence: TGTGCCAGCAGCCAGTCCCCCGAGACCCAGTACTTC.

The rearrangement joins TRBV3-1 (or the pseudogene TRBV3-2) to TRBJ2-3, with 12 bases identical to TRBD2. The trim removed 1 base at V and 5 bases at J, leaving 4 bases unmatched. There are 16 residues in the CDR3. Germline lookup yields CDR1 LGHDT and CDR2 YNNKEL (reference sequence). CDR3: CASSQATSGGVDTQYF. The CDR3 DNA follows: TGTGCCAGCAGCCAAGCGACTAGCGGGGGTGTAGATACGCAGTATTTT.

V is TRBV2 and J is TRBJ1-2, with a weak D call TRBD1 (6 bases). V shed 8 bases and J shed 4 bases, with 17 bases lying between them. CDR3 size: 14 residues. Germline V gives CDR1 SNHLY, CDR2 FYNNEI. The CDR3 bases are TGTGCCAGCGGGGAGTGGGGGCCGGGCTATGGCTACACCTTC. This codes for CASGEWGPGYGYTF.

The chain recombines TRBV20-1 with TRBJ1-1; D possibly corresponds to TRBD1 (5 bases). This CDR3 contains 11 residues. The germline V gene encodes CDR1 DFQATT and CDR2 SNEGSKA (reference sequence). The V end was cut by 3 bases, the J end by 4 bases, with 6 bases between. The CDR3 coding sequence is TGCAGTGCTAGTAGGGGCACTGAAGCTTTCTTT. It codes for CSASRGTEAFF.

The chain combines TRBV12-3 or TRBV12-4 with TRBJ2-7, with D possibly TRBD2 on 6 matching bases. V gave up 3 bases and J gave up 7 bases, with 7 bases separating them. This CDR3 comprises 11 residues. The CDR3 protein is CASSLGGEQYF. CDR3 sequence (DNA): TGTGCCAGCAGTTTGGGAGGAGAGCAGTACTTC.

This clone was detected a few times. The J gene is TRBJ1-1, the V gene TRBV18; D not certain. Germline lookup yields CDR1 KGHSH and CDR2 LQKENI. The CDR3 length is 16 residues. Trimming stripped 0 bases from V and 2 bases from J, with 13 bases between. The DNA for the CDR3 is TGTGCCAGCTCACCACCGGCAGGTGGGTACAACACTGAAGCTTTCTTT. It specifies CASSPPAGGYNTEAFF.

V usage is TRBV18 and J usage is TRBJ1-2, with 8 positions matching TRBD1. In germline, CDR1 is KGHSH, CDR2 LQKENI. This CDR3 spans 15 amino acids. V lost 5 bases, J lost 6 bases, and 11 bases stayed unmatched. In DNA form, the CDR3 reads TGTGCCAGCTCAATCGGGGGACAGGATTTTAATGGCTACACCTTC. It specifies CASSIGGQDFNGYTF.

The chain employs TRBV7-3 and TRBJ2-6; possible D gene TRBD1, 6 bases. The CDR3 loop spans 17 amino acids. V gave up 5 bases and J gave up 0 bases, with 14 bases separating them. Germline V lookup: CDR1 SGHTA, CDR2 FQGTGA. The CDR3 sequence: CASSIQGSNSGANVLTF. CDR3 bases: TGTGCCAGCAGCATACAGGGTTCCAACTCTGGGGCCAACGTCCTGACTTTC.

The J gene is TRBJ1-1, the V gene TRBV19; D is unresolved. Germline V gene lookup returns CDR1 LNHDA and CDR2 SQIVND (reference sequence). V was trimmed by 3 bases and J by 6 bases, leaving 17 bases between them. CDR3 length: 15 residues. Here the CDR3 reads CASSIGGVPAPEAFF. The CDR3 region has the DNA TGTGCCAGTAGTATCGGCGGCGTCCCGGCCCCTGAAGCTTTCTTT.

This clone was counted a single time. The V call is TRBV7-2, the J call TRBJ2-5, with 9 positions matching TRBD1. Trimming cost V 6 bases and J 5 bases; bases outside gene matches: 10. This CDR3 spans 15 amino acids. Germline V CDR1 and CDR2: SGHTA, FQGNSA. This CDR3 is CASSTGTGRGETQYF. In DNA, the CDR3 is TGTGCCAGCAGTACCGGGACAGGGCGCGGCGAGACCCAGTACTTC.

The chain combines TRBV6-5 with TRBJ2-3, with D perhaps matching TRBD2 (5 bases). Trimming removed 6 bases at V and 2 bases at J, with 12 bases between. Germline loops: CDR1 MNHEY, CDR2 SVGAGI. This CDR3 is 14 amino acids long. CDR3 DNA: TGTGCCAGCAGCACGGGGTGGTTCACAGATACGCAGTATTTT. Its protein product is CASSTGWFTDTQYF.

The V and J genes are TRBV5-6 and TRBJ1-1; D is uncertain. V was cut by 2 bases and J by 5 bases, with 7 bases left in between. This CDR3 is 12 amino acids long. The germline gives CDR1 SGHDT, CDR2 YYEEEE. The CDR3 sequence: CASSLRRTEAFF. DNA for the CDR3: TGTGCCAGCAGCTTACGGAGGACTGAAGCTTTCTTT.

V gene TRBV27 combines with J gene TRBJ1-5, with D perhaps TRBD1 (6 bases). Germline V lookup: CDR1 MNHEY, CDR2 SMNVEV (reference sequence). Deletions cut 6 bases from V and 6 bases from J, with 15 bases between. The CDR3 runs to 14 residues. The CDR3 loop reads CASRFQQGSQPQHF. In DNA, the CDR3 is TGTGCCAGCAGATTCCAACAGGGAAGTCAGCCCCAGCATTTT.

Here the CDR3 reads CASSFSTGSYSPLHF. The CDR3 DNA sequence: TGTGCCAGCAGCTTCTCTACAGGGTCCTATTCACCCCTCCACTTT. The V call is TRBV5-4, the J call TRBJ1-6, with D possibly matching TRBD1 (6 bases). Germline V lookup: CDR1 SGHNT, CDR2 YYREEE (reference sequence). Trimming left V 2 bases short and J 8 bases short, with 14 bases between. CDR3 length: 15 amino acids.

The chain has TRBV6-5 and TRBJ2-4, with D maybe TRBD1 (6 bases). The CDR3 consists of 15 residues. CDR1 MNHEY and CDR2 SVGAGI come from the germline V gene. V was clipped by 6 bases and J by 0 bases, with 12 bases between them. The CDR3, as DNA: TGTGCCAGCAGCCCACAGGGCCTAGCCAAAAACATTCAGTACTTC. Translation: CASSPQGLAKNIQYF.